This TCR beta chain came from a study of T-cell memory formation after mild COVID-19. This clonotype has more than one count but fewer than ten. Its target is not known. Each CDR3 protein gets one entry after TCRdb re-called the 5' RACE reads with MiXCR. This sample has around 370,000 distinct CDR3 sequences; over 20% occur once, and the top ten carry around an eighth. Whole-study results and caveats: CD4+ bias marked clones expanding day 15 to 37, unlike balanced contracting clones. Contracting CD8+ clones were enriched in EMRA, CD4+ mainly in CM and EM.

Germline V gene lookup returns CDR1 MNHEY and CDR2 SVGAGI. This CDR3 has 17 residues. The V and J ends lost 6 bases and 1 base respectively, with 20 bases between them. Sequenced input: PBMCs or a T cell subset sorted from them (not recorded which). The chain carries TRBV6-5 and TRBJ2-3; D might be TRBD1 (6 bases). This receptor was taken from an adult woman who had mild COVID-19 (a few samples of this study predate the infection). Cell type and time point are not known. The CDR3 spells CASRSGTGRVRTDTQYF. CDR3 in DNA: TGTGCCAGCAGATCCGGAACAGGGCGAGTCCGCACAGATACGCAGTATTTT.